This TCR beta chain was recorded in a study of cytomegalovirus exposure and HLA in healthy donors. Broader study findings: It was about 180 TCR beta chains that were listed as cytomegalovirus-associated.

Primers included in the PCR were 60 Vbeta and 13 Jbeta primers. Assay used: immunoSEQ multiplex PCR; TCRdb lists only in-frame clones, some missing. Altogether about 140,000 clones are present, about three quarters being singletons, with the ten largest covering roughly 1.3%. In the case of this clone: Antigen specificity is unknown.

Germline CDR1 reads SEHNR; CDR2 reads FQNEAQ (reference sequence). The CDR3 loop spans 13 amino acids. The V gene lost 2 bases and the J gene lost 6 bases, with 10 bases spanning the gap. This clonotype was sampled from a woman in her forties in good health and CMV-seronegative. Sequencing used PBMCs. The J gene is TRBJ1-2, the V gene TRBV7-9; D is perhaps TRBD1 (5 bases). In DNA, the CDR3 is TGTGCCAGCAGCTTAATGGGCAGGGATGGCTACACCTTC. Protein product: CASSLMGRDGYTF.